This T cell receptor (beta chain) was captured by sequencing in a study of spatial heterogeneity in lung cancer. Across the whole study: Detected sequences consistently included more beta-chain ones than alpha-chain ones. Study results and caveats: Counts of expanded alpha and beta TCRs within tumors tracked the tumor nonsynonymous mutation count.

Every TCR cDNA molecule bore a unique molecular identifier. Using its own MiXCR run on the 5' RACE reads, TCRdb lists one record per CDR3 protein. In the table there are 3,500 to 4,000 distinct CDR3 sequences, roughly 4.6% of which are singletons. The V end lost 5 bases, the J end lost 2 bases, and 10 bases lay between the germline ends. This CDR3 is 14 amino acids long. In this sample, this clonotype turned up many times. Antigen unknown. Little can be read into the size of this beta chain, an off-target read in a library designed for alpha chains. The time point denotes: sample taken at primary tumor resection.

V usage is TRBV12-3 or TRBV12-4 and J usage is TRBJ1-5; TRBD1 might be the D (5 bases). The receptor was isolated from a female donor with early-stage non-small cell lung cancer. Sequences were derived from lung tumor tissue, sampled at surgery. CDR3 nucleotides: TGTGCCAGCAGTGGGGGAGAAGGCAATCAGCCCCAGCATTTT. The encoded protein is CASSGGEGNQPQHF.